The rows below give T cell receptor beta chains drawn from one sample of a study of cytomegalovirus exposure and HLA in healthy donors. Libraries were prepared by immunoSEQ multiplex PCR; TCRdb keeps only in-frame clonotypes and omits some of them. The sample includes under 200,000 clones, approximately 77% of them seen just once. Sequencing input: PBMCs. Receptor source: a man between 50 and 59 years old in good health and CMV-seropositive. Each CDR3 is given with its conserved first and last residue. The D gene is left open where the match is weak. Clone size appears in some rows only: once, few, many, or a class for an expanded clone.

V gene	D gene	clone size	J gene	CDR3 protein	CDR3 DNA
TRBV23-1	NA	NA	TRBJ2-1	CASHDRRGNEQFF	TGCGCCAGTCACGACAGGCGCGGGAATGAGCAGTTCTTC
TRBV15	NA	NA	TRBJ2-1	CATSREGGLGNEQFF	TGTGCCACCAGCAGAGAGGGGGGGCTAGGGAATGAGCAGTTCTTC
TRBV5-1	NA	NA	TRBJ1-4	CASSSGDGEKLFF	TGCGCCAGCAGCTCAGGGGACGGGGAAAAACTGTTTTTT
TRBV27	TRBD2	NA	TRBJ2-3	CASSPASGGSTDTQYF	TGTGCCAGCAGTCCCGCTAGCGGGGGGAGCACAGATACGCAGTATTTT
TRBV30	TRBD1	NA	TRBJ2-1	CAWKGAASYNEQFF	TGTGCCTGGAAGGGGGCGGCCTCCTACAATGAGCAGTTCTTC
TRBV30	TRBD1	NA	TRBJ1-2	CAWSVEGAGGYTF	TGTGCCTGGAGTGTCGAGGGGGCCGGTGGCTACACCTTC
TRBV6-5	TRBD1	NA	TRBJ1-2	CASSYTRGNYGYTF	TGTGCCAGCAGTTACACCAGGGGGAACTATGGCTACACCTTC
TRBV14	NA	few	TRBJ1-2	CASSQRGTNYGYTF	TGTGCCAGCAGCCAAAGGGGGACTAACTATGGCTACACCTTC
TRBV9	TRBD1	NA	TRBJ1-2	CASSVQQGEGYTF	TGTGCCAGCAGCGTACAACAGGGGGAGGGCTACACCTTC
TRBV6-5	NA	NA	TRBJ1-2	CASSYSHRDYGYTF	TGTGCCAGCAGTTACTCCCACCGGGACTATGGCTACACCTTC
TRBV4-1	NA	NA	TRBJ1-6	CASSGGAANSPLHF	TGCGCCAGCAGCGGGGGGGCGGCTAATTCACCCCTCCACTTT
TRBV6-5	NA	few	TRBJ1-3	CASKTQGSSGNTIYF	TGTGCCAGCAAAACTCAGGGTTCCTCTGGAAACACCATATATTTT
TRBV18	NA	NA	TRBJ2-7	CASSPPGGPEYF	TGTGCCAGCTCCCCCCCAGGAGGCCCGGAATACTTC
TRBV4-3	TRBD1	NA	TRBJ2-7	CASSRKPGQGLEGEQYF	TGCGCCAGCAGCCGAAAACCGGGACAGGGGCTCGAAGGCGAGCAGTACTTC
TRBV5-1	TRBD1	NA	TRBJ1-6	CASSATDRGDSPLHF	TGCGCCAGCAGCGCAACGGACAGGGGAGATTCACCCCTCCACTTT
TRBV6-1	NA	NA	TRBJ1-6	CASGGYINSPLHF	TGTGCCTCTGGGGGGTACATTAATTCGCCCCTCCACTTT
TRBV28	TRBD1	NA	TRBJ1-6	CAIGTVDNSPLHF	TGTGCCATCGGGACAGTTGATAATTCACCCCTCCACTTT
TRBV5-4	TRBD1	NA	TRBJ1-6	CASSFEAGGSSDSPLHF	TGTGCCAGCAGCTTTGAGGCAGGGGGCTCGTCGGATTCACCCCTCCACTTT
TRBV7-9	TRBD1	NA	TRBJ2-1	CASSPNDRGDYNEQFF	TGTGCCAGCAGCCCCAACGACAGGGGGGATTACAATGAGCAGTTCTTC
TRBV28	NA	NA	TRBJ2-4	CASSPPEEIKNIQYF	TGTGCCAGCAGTCCCCCTGAGGAAATAAAAAACATTCAGTACTTC
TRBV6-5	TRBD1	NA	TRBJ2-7	CASSRDRGPSYEQYF	TGTGCCAGCAGTCGGGACAGGGGGCCTTCCTACGAGCAGTACTTC
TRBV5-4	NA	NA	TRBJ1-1	CASSLVVQVTMNTEAFF	TGTGCCAGCAGCTTGGTTGTGCAGGTAACCATGAACACTGAAGCTTTCTTT
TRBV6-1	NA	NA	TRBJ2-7	CASSEAWRGSYEQYF	TGTGCCAGCAGTGAAGCGTGGCGGGGCTCCTACGAGCAGTACTTC
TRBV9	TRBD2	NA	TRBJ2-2	CASSGNPTSGEYTGELFF	TGTGCCAGCAGCGGAAACCCGACTAGCGGGGAGTACACCGGGGAGCTGTTTTTT
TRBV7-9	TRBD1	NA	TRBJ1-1	CASSEPGQGLNTEAFF	TGTGCCAGCAGCGAGCCGGGACAGGGATTGAACACTGAAGCTTTCTTT
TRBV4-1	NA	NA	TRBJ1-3	CASSQESRGNTIYF	TGCGCCAGCAGCCAAGAGAGCAGGGGAAACACCATATATTTT
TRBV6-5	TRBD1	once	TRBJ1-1	CASSRTGGMNTEAFF	TGTGCCAGCAGTCGGACAGGGGGGATGAACACTGAAGCTTTCTTT
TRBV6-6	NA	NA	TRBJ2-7	CAVGQNTYEQYF	TGTGCTGTAGGACAGAACACCTACGAGCAGTACTTC
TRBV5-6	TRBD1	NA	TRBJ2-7	CASSLGTGVHHPREQYF	TGTGCCAGCAGCCTAGGGACAGGAGTGCACCACCCACGCGAGCAGTACTTC
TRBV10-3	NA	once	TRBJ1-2	CAISMGEGRTFYTF	TGTGCCATCAGTATGGGGGAGGGTCGGACTTTCTACACCTTC
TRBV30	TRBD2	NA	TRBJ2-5	CAWSVLRSLAGGTKETQYF	TGTGCCTGGAGTGTACTTAGAAGCCTAGCGGGGGGGACCAAAGAGACCCAGTACTTC
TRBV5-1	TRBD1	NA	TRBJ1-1	CASSTRTGYTEAFF	TGCGCCAGCAGCACTCGGACAGGGTACACTGAAGCTTTCTTT
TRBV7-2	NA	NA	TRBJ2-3	CASSKRTRGGDTQYF	TGTGCCAGCAGCAAAAGGACTAGGGGGGGAGATACGCAGTATTTT
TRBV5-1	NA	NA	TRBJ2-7	CASSLGNSGSYEQYF	TGCGCCAGCAGCTTGGGAAATTCAGGTTCCTACGAGCAGTACTTC
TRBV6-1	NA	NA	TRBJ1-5	CASTDFHNQPQHF	TGTGCCAGCACCGACTTTCACAATCAGCCCCAGCATTTT
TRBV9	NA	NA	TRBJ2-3	CASSSNRDSISDTQYF	TGTGCCAGCAGCTCAAACCGGGACTCAATCTCAGATACGCAGTATTTT
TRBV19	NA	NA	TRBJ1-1	CASSGTLNTEAFF	TGTGCCAGTAGTGGTACATTGAACACTGAAGCTTTCTTT
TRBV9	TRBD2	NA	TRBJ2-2	CASSDGGLAGFYTGELFF	TGTGCCAGCAGCGACGGAGGACTAGCGGGGTTCTACACCGGGGAGCTGTTTTTT
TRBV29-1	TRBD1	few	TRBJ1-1	CSVEGPGQGGNTEAFF	TGCAGCGTTGAAGGCCCGGGACAGGGGGGGAACACTGAAGCTTTCTTT
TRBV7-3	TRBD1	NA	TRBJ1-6	CASSLGYGTDNSPLHF	TGTGCCAGCAGCTTGGGATACGGGACAGACAATTCACCCCTCCACTTT
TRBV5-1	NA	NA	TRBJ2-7	CASSSVRGWRYEQYF	TGCGCCAGCAGCTCGGTCCGGGGTTGGAGGTACGAGCAGTACTTC
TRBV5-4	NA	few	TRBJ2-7	CASSLVGRNYEQYF	TGTGCCAGCAGCTTGGTGGGCAGGAACTACGAGCAGTACTTC
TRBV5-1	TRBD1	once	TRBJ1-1	CASSLGQGENTEAFF	TGCGCCAGCAGCTTGGGACAGGGGGAGAACACTGAAGCTTTCTTT
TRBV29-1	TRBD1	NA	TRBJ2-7	CSVAQGETYEQYF	TGCAGCGTTGCGCAGGGGGAAACCTACGAGCAGTACTTC
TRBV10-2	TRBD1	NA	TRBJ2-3	CASTDMTGRRPDTQYF	TGCGCCAGCACTGACATGACAGGGAGAAGGCCAGATACGCAGTATTTT
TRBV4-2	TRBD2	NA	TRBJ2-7	CASSQLAGGFTYEQYF	TGTGCCAGCAGCCAGCTAGCGGGGGGCTTTACCTACGAGCAGTACTTC
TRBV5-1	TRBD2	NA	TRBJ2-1	CASSPGGGSYNEQFF	TGCGCCAGCAGCCCGGGGGGGGGCTCCTACAATGAGCAGTTCTTC
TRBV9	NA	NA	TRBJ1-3	CASSVEGAGNTIYF	TGTGCCAGCAGCGTAGAGGGGGCTGGAAACACCATATATTTT
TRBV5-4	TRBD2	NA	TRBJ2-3	CASSSRTSGSTDTQYF	TGTGCCAGCAGTTCCCGGACTAGCGGGAGCACAGATACGCAGTATTTT
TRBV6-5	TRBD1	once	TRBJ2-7	CASSAFRGRAYEQYF	TGTGCCAGCAGTGCCTTCAGGGGGCGAGCGTACGAGCAGTACTTC
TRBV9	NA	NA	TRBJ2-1	CASSASEGSYNEQFF	TGTGCCAGCAGCGCTAGCGAGGGGTCCTACAATGAGCAGTTCTTC